This TCR beta chain is drawn from a study of CD4 T cells in relation to SARS-CoV-2 and coronaviruses. Study in general: After less than eleven days of antigen culture, PBMC TCR beta CDR3s were sequenced.

Sequencing used immunoSEQ multiplex PCR; TCRdb keeps in-frame clones, though not all of them. The table includes 35,000 or so clones, 70% to 85% detected once. V gave up 8 bases and J gave up 2 bases, with 22 bases separating them. The CDR3 consists of 17 residues. CDR1 and CDR2 (germline): SGHVS, FQNEAQ. In regard to this clone: The antigen is unknown.

This chain connects TRBV7-8 to TRBJ2-1; perhaps D is TRBD1 or TRBD2 (5 bases each). The source of this sequence is an adult with COVID-19. The source material was memory CD4+ T cells from PBMCs, cultured in vitro. The DNA of the CDR3 is TGTGCCAGCCGAGAGGGGCGGATCCCTTTGACCTACAATGAGCAGTTCTTC. Amino acids: CASREGRIPLTYNEQFF. Looking up the rest from reference TRBV7-8 and TRBJ2-1 gives the full variable domain: GAGVSQSPRYKVAKRGQDVALRCDPISGHVSLFWYQQALGQGPEFLTYFQNEAQLDKSGLPSDRFFAERPEGSVSTLKIQRTQQEDSAVYLCASREGRIPLTYNEQFFGPGTRLTVL.